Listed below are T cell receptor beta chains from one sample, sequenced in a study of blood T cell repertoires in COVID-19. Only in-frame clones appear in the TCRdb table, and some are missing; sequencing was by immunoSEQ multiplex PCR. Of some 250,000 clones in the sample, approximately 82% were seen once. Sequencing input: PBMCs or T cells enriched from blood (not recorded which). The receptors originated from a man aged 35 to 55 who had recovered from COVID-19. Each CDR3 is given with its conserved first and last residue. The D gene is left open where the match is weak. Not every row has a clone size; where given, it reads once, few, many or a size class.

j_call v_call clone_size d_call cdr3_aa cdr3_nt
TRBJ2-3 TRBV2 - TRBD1 CASRGTGGYTDTQYF TGTGCCAGCAGGGGGACAGGGGGCTACACAGATACGCAGTATTTT
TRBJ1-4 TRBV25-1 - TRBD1 CASSRDREIDEKLFF TGTGCCAGCAGTCGGGACAGGGAAATCGATGAAAAACTGTTTTTT
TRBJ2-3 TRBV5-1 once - CASSMSGAPTDTQYF TGCGCCAGCAGCATGTCAGGGGCCCCCACAGATACGCAGTATTTT
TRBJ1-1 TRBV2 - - CASSESRGGENTEAFF TGTGCCAGCAGCGAAAGCCGGGGGGGTGAAAACACTGAAGCTTTCTTT
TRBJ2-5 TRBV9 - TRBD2 CASSVGDSGGSETQYF TGTGCCAGCAGCGTAGGCGATAGCGGGGGTTCAGAGACCCAGTACTTC
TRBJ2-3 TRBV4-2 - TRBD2 CASSQDGTGGQADTQYF TGTGCCAGCAGCCAAGATGGTACGGGGGGGCAGGCAGATACGCAGTATTTT
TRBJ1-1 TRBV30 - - CAWARHSNTEAFF TGTGCCTGGGCGCGACATTCGAACACTGAAGCTTTCTTT
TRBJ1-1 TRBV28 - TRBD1 CASSLLPGQSNTEAFF TGTGCCAGCAGTTTACTTCCGGGACAGTCTAACACTGAAGCTTTCTTT
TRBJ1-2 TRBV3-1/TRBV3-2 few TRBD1 CASSDRDRGGYTF TGTGCCAGCAGCGACCGGGACAGGGGCGGCTACACCTTC
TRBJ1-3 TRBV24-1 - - CATSRQPRSGNTIYF TGTGCCACCAGCCGACAGCCACGCTCTGGAAACACCATATATTTT
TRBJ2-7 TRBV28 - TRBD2 CASSSAGTTYEQYF TGTGCCAGCAGTTCCGCCGGGACTACTTACGAGCAGTACTTC
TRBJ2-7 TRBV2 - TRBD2 CASMIAGGLEQYF TGTGCCAGCATGATCGCGGGGGGGCTCGAGCAGTACTTC
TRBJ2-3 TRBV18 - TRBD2 CASSPRLAGGTDTQYF TGTGCCAGCTCACCTAGACTAGCGGGGGGAACAGATACGCAGTATTTT
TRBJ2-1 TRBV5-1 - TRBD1 CASSWEGTGYNEQFF TGCGCCAGCAGCTGGGAAGGGACAGGTTACAATGAGCAGTTCTTC
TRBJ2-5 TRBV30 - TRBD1 CAWSPTLTGGGETQYF TGTGCCTGGAGTCCCACGCTGACAGGGGGCGGTGAGACCCAGTACTTC
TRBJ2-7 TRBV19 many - CASSMKAGDTYEQYF TGTGCCAGTAGTATGAAGGCAGGGGATACCTACGAGCAGTACTTC
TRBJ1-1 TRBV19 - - CASSWAPGRKASEAFF TGTGCCAGTAGTTGGGCCCCCGGGAGGAAAGCGTCTGAAGCTTTCTTT
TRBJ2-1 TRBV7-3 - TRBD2 CASSLQLAPYHEQFF TGTGCCAGCAGCTTACAACTAGCGCCGTATCATGAGCAGTTCTTC
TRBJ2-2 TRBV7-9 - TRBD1 CASSLRGQGATGELFF TGTGCCAGCAGCTTACGGGGACAGGGAGCCACCGGGGAGCTGTTTTTT
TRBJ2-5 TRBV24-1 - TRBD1 CATSWTGQETQYF TGTGCCACCAGCTGGACAGGGCAAGAGACCCAGTACTTC
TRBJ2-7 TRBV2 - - CASRPQVYEQYF TGTGCCAGCAGACCCCAGGTCTACGAGCAGTACTTC